This paragraph covers one T cell receptor beta chain sequence. This clone has just a few counts. This clone's antigen is unknown. No base quality values were provided; no much bigger clone lies one nucleotide off. Per the publication, the time point label means: about four weeks on oral tofacitinib. The treatment or condition label for this specimen denotes: oral pan-JAK inhibitor, 5-10 mg twice daily. Lesional scalp punch biopsies and peripheral blood were obtained from alopecia areata patients. PBMCs were isolated by density centrifugation and stained for CD3, CD4 and CD8, after which CD4+ and CD8+ T cells were sorted on a FACSAria. The sample is drawn from a study of CD8+ T cells in alopecia areata (dated 2018 in TCRdb). Concerning the study at large: The treated patients took part in an open-label pilot trial in which moderate-to-severe alopecia areata was treated with oral tofacitinib at 5 to 10 mg twice daily. Tofacitinib was given for 6 to 18 months, followed by 6 months of follow-up off drug to assess delayed response and recurrence. In treated patients, disease severity was measured using the SALT score, which gives the percentage of scalp surface area affected. To study T cell clonal expansion in alopecia areata, the researchers applied high-throughput TCRbeta sequencing to both the C3H/HeJ mouse model and human patients. Human TCRbeta sequencing covered scalp tissue and sorted CD4+ and CD8+ peripheral blood T cells from patchy and totalis/universalis alopecia areata patients and healthy controls. Patients on tofacitinib were biopsied at baseline and after 4 and 24 weeks of treatment, and several of the patients also had a later scalp biopsy. Clonality in the scalp was compared among normal scalp (n=4), patchy alopecia areata scalp (n=8), and alopecia totalis/universalis scalp (n=8). RNA was obtained with the PAXgene miRNA kit for fixed scalp, the miRNeasy kit for PBMCs, and the RNeasy kit for mouse skin. TCRbeta CDR3 regions were amplified by immunoSEQ multiplex PCR with 35 Vbeta forward and 13 Jbeta reverse primers.

As encoded in the germline V gene, CDR1 is SGHVT while CDR2 is SQSDAQ. V is shortened by 5 bases, J by 4 bases, and the region joining them spans 9 bases. The CDR3 spans 13 residues, from the cysteine through the phenylalanine. Solely the CDR3 DNA is kept, with 39 bases framed from the first base. Paper-wide results and their limitations: Tofacitinib significantly decreased scalp clonality and the number of expanded CD8+ clones among the top 100 scalp clones. During tofacitinib treatment, many expanded lesional clones remained in scalp and blood, and this persistence may partly explain relapse after treatment is stopped. Unlike mouse skin, which is dominated by gammadelta T cells, normal human skin has resident alphabeta T cells that are also sequenced, and this complicates analysis of the scalp TCR repertoire. Lesional scalp, especially in alopecia totalis/universalis, showed higher clonality and more expanded CD8+ clones than normal scalp, suggesting antigenic drive. Because the treated cohort was small and included a single nonresponder, larger studies are needed to assess links between baseline CD8+ expansion and response. Shared TCR sequences between patients were less evident than in mice, which may be partly attributable to HLA diversity in the patient population.

Libraries were built with the immunoSEQ multiplex PCR assay. For TCR sequencing, RNA was extracted from every sample and reverse transcribed into cDNA to serve as template. First-strand cDNA was synthesized using SuperScript III with a 2:1 mix of oligo-dT and random hexamers. A synthetic immune receptor repertoire was used to measure amplification bias, and any remaining bias was corrected computationally. The published analysis was carried out like this. Raw reads were preprocessed to remove errors, and CDR3 was defined according to IMGT conventions as the region from the conserved cysteine to phenylalanine. Clonality was computed by normalizing Shannon entropy by log2 of the number of productive unique TCRs and subtracting the result from 1. CD4 or CD8 identity of scalp clones was inferred by cross-referencing scalp TCRbeta sequences with sorted blood CD4 and CD8 repertoires. TCRdb carries this immuneACCESS record with in-frame sequences only. Its versions omit some clonotypes, under half of them owing to an unresolved V gene in the studies checked, with the rest unexplained. V and J calls and clone size are those listed in that table; D and trimming were worked out from the DNA. Here the sample has about 190,000 clones; 55% to 70% occur a single time. The ten largest clones add up to about 4% of the sample.

In this chain, TRBV7-4 is recombined with TRBJ2-1, with the D gene too uncertain to name. The TCR comes from a human donor with alopecia areata. Sequencing used CD4+ T cells sorted from blood, obtained at week 4, from a patient treated with tofacitinib. The base sequence is TGTGCCAGCAGCGTGGAAAGTTACAATGAGCAGTTCTTC. It specifies CASSVESYNEQFF.